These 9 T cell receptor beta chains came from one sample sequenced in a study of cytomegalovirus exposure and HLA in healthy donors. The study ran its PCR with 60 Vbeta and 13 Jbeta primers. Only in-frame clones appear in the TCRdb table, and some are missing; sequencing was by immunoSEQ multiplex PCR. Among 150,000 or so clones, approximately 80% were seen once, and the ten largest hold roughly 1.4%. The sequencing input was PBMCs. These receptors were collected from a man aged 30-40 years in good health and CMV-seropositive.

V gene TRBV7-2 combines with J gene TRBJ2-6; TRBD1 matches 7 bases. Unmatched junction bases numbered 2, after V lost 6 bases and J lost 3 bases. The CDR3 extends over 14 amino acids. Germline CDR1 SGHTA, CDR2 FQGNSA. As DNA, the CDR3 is TGTGCCAGCAGGACAGGGTATGGGGCCAACGTCCTGACTTTC. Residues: CASRTGYGANVLTF.

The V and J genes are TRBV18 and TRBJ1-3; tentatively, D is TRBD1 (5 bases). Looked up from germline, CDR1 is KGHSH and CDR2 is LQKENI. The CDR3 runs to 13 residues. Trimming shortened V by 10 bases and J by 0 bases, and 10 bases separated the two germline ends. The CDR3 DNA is TGTGCCACCGTCGACAGCTCTGGAAACACCATATATTTT. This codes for CATVDSSGNTIYF. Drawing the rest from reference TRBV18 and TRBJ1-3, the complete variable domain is NAGVMQNPRHLVRRRGQEARLRCSPMKGHSHVYWYRQLPEEGLKFMVYLQKENIIDESGMPKERFSAEFPKEGPSILRIQQVVRGDSAAYFCATVDSSGNTIYFGEGSWLTVV.

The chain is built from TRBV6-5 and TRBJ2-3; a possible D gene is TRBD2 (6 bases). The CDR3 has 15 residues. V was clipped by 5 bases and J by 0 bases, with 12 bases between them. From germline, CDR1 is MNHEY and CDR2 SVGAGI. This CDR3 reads CASSGRGFSTDTQYF. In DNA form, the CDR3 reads TGTGCCAGCAGTGGCCGGGGGTTTAGCACAGATACGCAGTATTTT.

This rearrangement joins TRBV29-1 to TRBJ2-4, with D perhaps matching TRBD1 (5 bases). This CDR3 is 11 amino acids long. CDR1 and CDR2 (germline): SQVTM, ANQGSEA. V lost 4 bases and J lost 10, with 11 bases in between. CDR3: CSVGQGSIQYF. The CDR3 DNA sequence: TGCAGCGTTGGCCAGGGATCGATTCAGTACTTC.

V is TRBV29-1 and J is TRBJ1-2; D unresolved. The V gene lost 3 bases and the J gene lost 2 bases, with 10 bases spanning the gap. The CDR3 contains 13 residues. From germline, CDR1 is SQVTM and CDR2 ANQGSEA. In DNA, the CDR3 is TGCAGCGTTGAGAACAGAGAGAACTATGGCTACACCTTC. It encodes CSVENRENYGYTF. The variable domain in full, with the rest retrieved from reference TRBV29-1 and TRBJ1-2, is SAVISQKPSRDICQRGTSLTIQCQVDSQVTMMFWYRQQPGQSLTLIATANQGSEATYESGFVIDKFPISRPNLTFSTLTVSNMSPEDSSIYLCSVENRENYGYTFGSGTRLTVV.

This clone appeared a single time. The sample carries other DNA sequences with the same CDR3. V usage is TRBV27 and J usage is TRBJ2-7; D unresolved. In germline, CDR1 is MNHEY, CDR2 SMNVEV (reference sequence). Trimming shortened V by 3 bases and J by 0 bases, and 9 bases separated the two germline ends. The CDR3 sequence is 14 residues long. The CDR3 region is CASSLRGNSYEQYF. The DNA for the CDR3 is TGTGCCAGCAGTTTGCGCGGTAACTCCTACGAGCAGTACTTC.

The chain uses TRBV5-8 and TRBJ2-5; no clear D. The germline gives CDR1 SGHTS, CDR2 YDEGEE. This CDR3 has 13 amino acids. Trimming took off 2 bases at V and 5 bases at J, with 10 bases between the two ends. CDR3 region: CASSFLSSETQYF. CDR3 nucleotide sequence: TGTGCCAGCAGCTTTCTGTCGTCCGAGACCCAGTACTTC.

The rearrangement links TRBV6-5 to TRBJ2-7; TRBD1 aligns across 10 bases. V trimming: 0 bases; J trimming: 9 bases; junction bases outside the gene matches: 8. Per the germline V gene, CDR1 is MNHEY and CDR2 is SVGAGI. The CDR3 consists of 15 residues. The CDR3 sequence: CASSYSGTGDRRQYF. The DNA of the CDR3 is TGTGCCAGCAGTTACTCCGGGACAGGGGATCGGCGGCAGTACTTC.

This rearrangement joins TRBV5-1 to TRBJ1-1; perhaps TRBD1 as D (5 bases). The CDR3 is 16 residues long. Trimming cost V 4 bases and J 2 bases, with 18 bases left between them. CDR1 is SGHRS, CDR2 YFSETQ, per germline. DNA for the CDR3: TGCGCCAGCAGCCCGGGGGGAGGAGGATCTAACACTGAAGCTTTCTTT. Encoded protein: CASSPGGGGSNTEAFF.